The entry below describes one T cell receptor beta chain. At least ten counts were recorded for this clonotype. It has no known antigen specificity. No much larger clone exists at a distance of one base, and base qualities are not known. A constant-region primer and ProtoScript II reverse transcriptase were used to reverse-transcribe TCRbeta-specific cDNA from roughly 500 ng total RNA. Construction of the TCRbeta libraries relied on three nested rounds of multiplex PCR, following a slightly modified ARM-PCR procedure. The first two PCR rounds used multiplex TRBV1-TRBV30 forward primers with a Cbeta reverse primer, each for approximately 11 cycles. Sample barcodes and Illumina adapters were added in a final 25-cycle PCR with Deep VentR polymerase. Before sequencing, amplicons of 200-500 bp were purified from gel using a QIAquick gel extraction kit. The TCRbeta amplicons were sequenced with 250-bp paired-end reads on an Illumina HiSeq 2500. As for the authors' bioinformatics: Trimmomatic v0.33 was used to quality-trim the reads, and FLASH v1.2.11 was used to merge paired reads so that full CDR3 sequences could be recovered. V, D and J germline segments were assigned to the rearranged TCRbeta sequences using MiGEC v1.2.1b. Clonotype statistics and Shannon-Wiener diversity indices were calculated with VDJtools v1.0.0. Except for diversity analysis, only each sample's 250 most abundant clonotypes were used in subsequent analyses to reduce sampling bias. TCRdb reanalyzed the raw reads on its own, using fastp at Q25 for trimming and MiXCR for clone calling, and kept in-frame beta chains. For every CDR3 protein sequence, its rows merge into one entry that carries the most common genes and DNA. TCRdb's processing, not the study's, gives the V and J calls here. The sample contains roughly 120,000 distinct CDR3 sequences, 64% of them found a single time. Of the sample, around 8.4% is held by the ten largest clones.

These data belong to a study of tumor-infiltrating lymphocytes in primary liver carcinoma (dated by TCRdb to about 2017). Context from the whole study: Of the five patients (three men and two women, aged 30 to 69 years), four had hepatocellular carcinoma and one had combined HCC and intrahepatic cholangiocarcinoma. Across five regions of each liver tumor, along with adjacent normal tissue and blood, the study brought together TCRbeta repertoire sequencing, expression microarrays and whole-exome sequencing. High reproducibility was observed for the technical replicate repertoires, with mean shared-clone rates roughly 0.89 and correlation coefficients above 0.98. Each sample produced roughly 3.65 to 8 million productive TCRbeta reads, and read depth showed no significant difference between tissue types. The tumors of the five patients were staged as T1-T3 N0M0, with maximum diameters ranging from roughly 4.2 to 10 cm. The roughly 25 tumor region samples were profiled with Agilent mRNA microarrays so that TCRbeta repertoire diversity could be related to the local molecular phenotype. TCRbeta repertoire sequencing covered 35 specimens from 5 patients: roughly 25 tumor regions, 5 adjacent noncancerous liver tissues and 5 peripheral blood samples.

The research as a whole found: With just 4 to 6 patients in the study, the authors point out that the findings should be validated in a larger study. A significantly larger repertoire fraction was made up by the top 250 clones in tumors than in blood (p = 0.039). Only the TCR beta chain was sequenced, so true repertoire diversity is likely underestimated because unpaired alpha chains were not captured. Just about 8-25% of top clones turned up in all five regions of a tumor, which suggests spatial heterogeneity among tumor-infiltrating T cells. Bulk unsorted samples precluded comparing CD4+ and CD8+ T cell repertoires. Repertoire overlap was higher between tumor regions (mean about 36%) than tumor-adjacent (approximately 17%) or tumor-blood (approximately 14%) pairs, consistent with antigen-driven expansion.

Total RNA and DNA were co-extracted from around 18-30 mg of bulk tissue with the AllPrep DNA/RNA mini kit, without cell sorting. Surgical resection was performed in China between late 2015 and March 2016 on about five patients with histopathologically diagnosed primary liver carcinoma. Patients had chronic HBV infection and were treatment-naive at sampling. Each tumor was sampled at five spatially separated regions: the tumor centre plus the superior, inferior, left-lateral and right-lateral poles. Histological examination found more than 75% viable tumor cells in every tumor sample. Pieces of fresh tumor and adjacent tissue were cut in half, with one half kept in RNAlater at -80 degrees C and the other half sent for histology. Deletion took 3 bases off V and 9 bases off J, with a span of 12 bases between the germline ends. The CDR1 and CDR2 encoded by the germline V gene are MDHEN and SYDVKM. From the cysteine up to the phenylalanine, the CDR3 has a length of 12 residues. Only the CDR3 part of the read is kept: 36 bases, read in frame from the first base.

The origin of this receptor is a woman aged 60 to 75 with primary liver carcinoma and hepatitis B virus infection. Recombination joined TRBV28 with TRBJ2-7; no D gene is confidently identified. Material: liver tumor tissue from sampling region 3. Per the publication, the cell subset or site label means: tumor region T3, left-lateral pole. The CDR3 region has the sequence CASSFRLTRQYF. The nucleotide sequence reads TGTGCCAGCAGTTTCAGGCTTACGAGGCAGTACTTC.